This T cell receptor (beta chain) was recorded in a study of blood T cell repertoires in COVID-19. As for the study in general: The study drew acute and convalescent COVID-19 samples from the United States, Italy and Spain. In each case, the material was cDNA or gDNA derived from T cells, B-cell-depleted T cells, or PBMCs.

Ages ranged from roughly 18 to 100 years, with residence in about 24 US areas. Authors' methods: Reference gene primer amplification in the assay estimated nucleated cell counts. Sequencing used immunoSEQ multiplex PCR; TCRdb keeps in-frame clones, though not all of them. Clonal size and the V and J genes are those of that table, whereas D and trimming came from the DNA. The sample records approximately 82,000 clones, around nine tenths being singletons. The source material was PBMCs or T cells enriched from blood (not recorded which). This sequence was found in a woman aged 45-59 years with acute COVID-19.

DNA of the CDR3: TGTGCCTGGAGCCCCACTCGAGGCAATCAGCCCCAGCATTTT. Residues: CAWSPTRGNQPQHF. The chain uses TRBV30 and TRBJ1-5; no firm D call. V was trimmed by 3 bases and J by 2 bases, leaving 11 bases between them. The CDR3 extends over 14 amino acids. The V gene's germline CDR1 is GTSNPN and CDR2 SVGIG (reference sequence).